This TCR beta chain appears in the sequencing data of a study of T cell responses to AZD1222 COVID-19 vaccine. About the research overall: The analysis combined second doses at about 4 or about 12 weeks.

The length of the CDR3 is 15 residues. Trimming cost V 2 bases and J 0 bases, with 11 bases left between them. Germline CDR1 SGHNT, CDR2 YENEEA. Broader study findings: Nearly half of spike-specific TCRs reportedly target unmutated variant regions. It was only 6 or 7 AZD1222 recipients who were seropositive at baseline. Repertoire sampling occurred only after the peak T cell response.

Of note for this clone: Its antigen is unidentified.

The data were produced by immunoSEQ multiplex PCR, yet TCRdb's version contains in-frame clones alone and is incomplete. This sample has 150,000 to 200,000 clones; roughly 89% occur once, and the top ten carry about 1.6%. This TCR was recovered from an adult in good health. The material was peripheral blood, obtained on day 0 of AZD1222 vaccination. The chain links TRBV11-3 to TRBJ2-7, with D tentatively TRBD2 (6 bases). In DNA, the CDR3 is TGTGCCAGCAGCTTAAATAGCGGTAGCTCCTACGAGCAGTACTTC. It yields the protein CASSLNSGSSYEQYF.